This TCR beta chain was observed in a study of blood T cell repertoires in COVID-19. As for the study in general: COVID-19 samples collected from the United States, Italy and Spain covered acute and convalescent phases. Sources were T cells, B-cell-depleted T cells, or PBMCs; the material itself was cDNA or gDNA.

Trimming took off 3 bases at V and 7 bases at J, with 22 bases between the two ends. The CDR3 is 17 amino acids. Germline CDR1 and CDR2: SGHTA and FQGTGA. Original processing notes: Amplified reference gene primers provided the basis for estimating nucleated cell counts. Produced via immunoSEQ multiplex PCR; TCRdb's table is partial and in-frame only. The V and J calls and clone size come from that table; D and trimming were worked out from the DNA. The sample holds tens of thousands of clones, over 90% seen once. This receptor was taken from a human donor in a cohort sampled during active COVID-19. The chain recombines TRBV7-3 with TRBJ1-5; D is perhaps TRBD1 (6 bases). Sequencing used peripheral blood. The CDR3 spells CASSLSTGKRYGQPQHF. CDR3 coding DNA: TGTGCCAGCAGCTTGTCGACAGGTAAGCGTTATGGACAGCCCCAGCATTTT.